This is a list of T cell receptor beta chains from one sample in a study of T cells after yellow fever vaccination. MiXCR, applied by TCRdb to the 5' RACE reads, yields one record per CDR3 protein. Of about 310,000 distinct CDR3 sequences in the sample, roughly 4% were seen once. The sequencing used PBMCs, collected on the day of the yellow fever booster vaccination. All receptors derive from a man aged 18 to 30 who received the YFV17D yellow fever vaccine. The CDR3 runs from the conserved cysteine through the conserved F or W. Each record gives: V gene, clone size, J gene, D gene, CDR3 protein, CDR3 DNA. A D gene is named only where the DNA matches it firmly. Size is stated for part of the rows, as once, few or many counts, or as a class when the clone is expanded.

>TRBV6-6|many|TRBJ2-2|.
CASTATGYTGELFF
TGTGCCAGCACCGCGACAGGATACACCGGGGAGCTGTTTTTT
>TRBV7-2|few|TRBJ2-6|.
CASSLQTLNGANVLTF
TGTGCCAGCAGCTTACAGACCCTTAATGGGGCCAACGTCCTGACTTTC
>TRBV4-2|many|TRBJ1-3|.
CASSHQQGNGNTIYF
TGTGCCAGCAGCCATCAGCAGGGTAACGGAAACACCATATATTTT
>TRBV18|many|TRBJ1-1|.
CASDNGNEAFF
TGTGCCAGCGACAACGGCAATGAAGCTTTCTTT
>TRBV4-1|.|TRBJ2-5|.
CASSQDIFETQYF
TGCGCCAGCAGCCAAGACATTTTCGAGACCCAGTACTTC
>TRBV5-1|many|TRBJ2-3|.
CASSFPGARDTQYF
TGCGCCAGCAGCTTTCCGGGGGCGAGAGATACGCAGTATTTT
>TRBV5-1|.|TRBJ2-5|.
CASSFYGTGYQETQYF
TGCGCCAGCAGCTTCTACGGGACCGGGTACCAAGAGACCCAGTACTTC
>TRBV7-3|.|TRBJ1-1|TRBD1
CASSPRQGRAEAFF
TGTGCCAGCAGCCCCAGACAGGGTCGGGCTGAAGCTTTCTTT
>TRBV6-5|.|TRBJ1-2|.
CASSYSKAWGRSYGYTF
TGTGCCAGCAGTTACTCTAAGGCGTGGGGACGGAGCTATGGCTACACCTTC
>TRBV7-9|many|TRBJ2-3|TRBD1
CASSPRGPDTQYF
TGTGCCAGCAGCCCTAGGGGGCCAGATACGCAGTATTTT
>TRBV5-1|few|TRBJ1-1|.
CASSLGHVDLNTEAFF
TGCGCCAGCAGCTTGGGACACGTCGATTTGAACACTGAAGCTTTCTTT
>TRBV5-1|many|TRBJ2-1|TRBD1
CASTQTGDYNEQFF
TGCGCCAGCACCCAGACAGGGGATTACAATGAGCAGTTCTTC
>TRBV28|many|TRBJ2-2|TRBD2
CASSLGLEPSGELFF
TGTGCCAGCAGTTTAGGACTAGAGCCCTCCGGGGAGCTGTTTTTT
>TRBV5-6|many|TRBJ1-1|.
CASSLDGITEAFF
TGTGCCAGCAGCTTGGACGGAATCACTGAAGCTTTCTTT
>TRBV7-9|.|TRBJ1-4|TRBD1
CASSPGQGILEKLFF
TGTGCCAGCAGCCCGGGACAGGGAATTTTGGAAAAACTGTTTTTT
>TRBV11-2|many|TRBJ2-3|.
CASSLGFPAADTQYF
TGTGCCAGCAGCTTGGGGTTTCCTGCAGCAGATACGCAGTATTTT
>TRBV2|few|TRBJ2-7|.
CASSEGRAVEQYF
TGTGCCAGCAGTGAAGGCAGGGCAGTCGAGCAGTACTTC
>TRBV3-1|many|TRBJ2-7|TRBD2
CASSPSGLSSYEQYF
TGTGCCAGCAGCCCTAGCGGGCTAAGCTCCTACGAGCAGTACTTC
>TRBV5-5|many|TRBJ2-1|.
CARQEPGFSYNEQFF
TGTGCCAGGCAAGAGCCAGGATTCTCCTACAATGAGCAGTTCTTC
>TRBV12-3/TRBV12-4|.|TRBJ2-1|.
CASSLDDGDEQFF
TGTGCCAGCAGTTTAGACGACGGGGATGAGCAGTTCTTC
>TRBV4-3|many|TRBJ2-2|.
CASSQGGAGNTGELFF
TGCGCCAGCAGCCAAGGGGGAGCAGGGAATACCGGGGAGCTGTTTTTT
>TRBV2|many|TRBJ1-1|.
CASSEGSTFF
TGTGCCAGCAGTGAAGGTTCGACTTTCTTT
>TRBV6-5|many|TRBJ1-1|.
CASSLNLDRPRLVAFF
TGTGCCAGCAGTTTGAACTTGGACAGACCCCGGCTTGTAGCTTTCTTT
>TRBV6-5|many|TRBJ2-2|TRBD1
CASRGGGGRPNTGELFF
TGTGCCAGCAGAGGGGGCGGCGGGCGCCCGAACACCGGGGAGCTGTTTTTT
>TRBV6-1|many|TRBJ1-4|.
CASSKRATNEKLFF
TGTGCCAGCAGCAAGAGGGCAACTAATGAAAAACTGTTTTTT
>TRBV7-7|many|TRBJ2-5|.
CASSSTSGGEGTQYF
TGTGCCAGCAGCTCCACATCGGGTGGTGAGGGGACCCAGTACTTC
>TRBV29-1|.|TRBJ2-3|TRBD1
CSVGRQGTDTQYF
TGCAGCGTGGGGCGACAGGGGACAGATACGCAGTATTTT
>TRBV28|many|TRBJ2-7|.
CASSLGTGTREQYF
TGTGCCAGCAGTCTGGGAACAGGGACGAGGGAGCAGTACTTC
>TRBV9|many|TRBJ2-5|.
CASSVGGVETQYF
TGTGCCAGCAGCGTAGGGGGGGTAGAGACCCAGTACTTC
>TRBV4-1|many|TRBJ2-7|.
CASSQDREPYEQYF
TGCGCCAGCAGCCAAGACAGGGAGCCCTACGAGCAGTACTTC
>TRBV6-5|many|TRBJ2-1|TRBD1
CASSYRTGANEQFF
TGTGCCAGCAGTTACCGGACAGGGGCGAATGAGCAGTTCTTC
>TRBV9|.|TRBJ2-3|.
CASSPRWGPGTDTQYF
TGTGCCAGCAGCCCCCGCTGGGGGCCTGGCACAGATACGCAGTATTTT
>TRBV5-5|many|TRBJ2-3|.
CASREGGTDTQYF
TGTGCCAGCAGGGAGGGTGGCACAGATACGCAGTATTTT
>TRBV5-5|.|TRBJ2-7|.
CASSRGQGTYEQYF
TGTGCCAGCAGCCGCGGGCAGGGGACCTACGAGCAGTACTTC
>TRBV20-1|.|TRBJ2-7|TRBD1
CSARVTGTGGYEQYF
TGCAGTGCTAGAGTAACCGGGACAGGGGGATACGAGCAGTACTTC
>TRBV4-1|few|TRBJ1-2|.
CASSQLLWGRDGYTF
TGCGCCAGCAGCCAACTACTTTGGGGGAGGGATGGCTACACCTTC
>TRBV7-2|.|TRBJ1-6|.
CASSLARRDSPLHF
TGTGCCAGCAGCTTAGCAAGGAGGGATTCACCCCTCCACTTT
>TRBV7-6|few|TRBJ2-1|.
CASSWEGGDRFF
TGTGCCAGCAGCTGGGAGGGGGGTGATCGGTTCTTC
>TRBV27|many|TRBJ2-2|TRBD2
CASSPLAGDTGELFF
TGTGCCAGCAGTCCCTTGGCGGGGGACACCGGGGAGCTGTTTTTT
>TRBV5-5|many|TRBJ2-7|TRBD1
CASSWTGSGAYEQYF
TGTGCCAGCAGCTGGACAGGGAGTGGGGCTTACGAGCAGTACTTC
>TRBV20-1|many|TRBJ2-5|TRBD2
CSAKSSGGTLGETQYF
TGCAGTGCTAAGTCTAGCGGGGGGACCTTAGGAGAGACCCAGTACTTC
>TRBV12-3/TRBV12-4|many|TRBJ1-5|TRBD1
CASRLQGPGTPQHF
TGTGCCAGCAGGCTACAGGGGCCCGGGACGCCCCAGCATTTT
>TRBV18|few|TRBJ1-2|.
CASSRQEPDIKTLYGYTF
TGTGCCAGCTCAAGACAGGAACCGGACATCAAGACTCTCTATGGCTACACCTTC
>TRBV7-9|many|TRBJ2-5|.
CASSFGHSQETQYF
TGTGCCAGCAGCTTCGGTCACAGTCAAGAGACCCAGTACTTC
>TRBV7-7|many|TRBJ2-1|TRBD2
CASSAVLAGGPNEQFF
TGTGCCAGCAGCGCGGTACTAGCGGGGGGGCCGAATGAGCAGTTCTTC
>TRBV28|.|TRBJ1-5|.
CATKTGELPLRGQPQHF
TGTGCCACCAAGACTGGGGAACTCCCTCTTCGGGGTCAGCCCCAGCATTTT
>TRBV20-1|.|TRBJ1-4|.
CSARSGSSTNEKLFF
TGCAGTGCTAGGTCAGGGAGTTCAACTAATGAAAAACTGTTTTTT
>TRBV20-1|many|TRBJ2-2|.
CSASPPNTGELFF
TGCAGTGCCTCACCCCCGAACACCGGGGAGCTGTTTTTT
>TRBV7-8|many|TRBJ1-1|.
CASSARGEYTEAFF
TGTGCCAGCAGCGCGAGGGGGGAGTACACTGAAGCTTTCTTT
>TRBV5-1|many|TRBJ2-3|TRBD1
CASWSGTGGVDTQYF
TGCGCCAGTTGGTCCGGGACAGGGGGTGTGGATACGCAGTATTTT
>TRBV28|many|TRBJ1-2|.
CASRPGTDYGYTF
TGTGCCAGCAGGCCAGGGACGGACTATGGCTACACCTTC
>TRBV11-1|few|TRBJ1-1|.
CASSGPRDDTEAFF
TGTGCCAGCAGCGGCCCCCGGGATGACACTGAAGCTTTCTTT